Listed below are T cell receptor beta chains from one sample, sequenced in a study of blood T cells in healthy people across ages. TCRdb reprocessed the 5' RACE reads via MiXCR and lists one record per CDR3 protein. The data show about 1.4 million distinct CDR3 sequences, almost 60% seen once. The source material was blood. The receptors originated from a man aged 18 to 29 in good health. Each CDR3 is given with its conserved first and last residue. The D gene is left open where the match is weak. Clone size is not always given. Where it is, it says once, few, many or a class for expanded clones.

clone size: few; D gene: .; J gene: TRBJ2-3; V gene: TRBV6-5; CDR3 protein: CASGRRRTSTDTQYF; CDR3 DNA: TGTGCCAGCGGCCGCCGTCGGACTAGCACAGATACGCAGTATTTT
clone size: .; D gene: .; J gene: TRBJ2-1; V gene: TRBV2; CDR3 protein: CASSEGTGRSYNEQFF; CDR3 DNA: TGTGCCAGCAGTGAAGGGACGGGGAGGTCCTACAATGAGCAGTTCTTC
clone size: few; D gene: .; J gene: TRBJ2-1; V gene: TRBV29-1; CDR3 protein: CSVVPRSSYNEQFF; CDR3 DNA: TGCAGCGTTGTGCCTCGATCGTCGTACAATGAGCAGTTCTTC
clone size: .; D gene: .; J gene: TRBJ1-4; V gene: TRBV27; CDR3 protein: CASSPTLTNEKLFF; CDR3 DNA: TGTGCCAGCAGTCCGACACTTACTAATGAAAAACTGTTTTTT
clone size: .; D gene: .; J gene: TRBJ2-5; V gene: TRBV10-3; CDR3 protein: CAIRRAGEETQYF; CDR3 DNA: TGTGCCATCAGGCGTGCAGGGGAAGAGACCCAGTACTTC
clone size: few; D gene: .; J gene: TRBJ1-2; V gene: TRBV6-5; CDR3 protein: CASSYSIRGTDRDGYTF; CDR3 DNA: TGTGCCAGCAGTTACTCGATCAGGGGAACGGATCGTGATGGCTACACCTTC
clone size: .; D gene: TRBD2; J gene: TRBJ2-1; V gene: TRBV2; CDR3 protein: CASSAPGTKNEQFF; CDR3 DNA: TGTGCCAGCAGTGCCCCCGGGACTAAGAATGAGCAGTTCTTC
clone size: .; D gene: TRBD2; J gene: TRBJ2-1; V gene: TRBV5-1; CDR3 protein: CASSLEATSGGSQEQFF; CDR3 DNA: TGCGCCAGCAGCTTGGAAGCGACTAGCGGGGGTTCCCAGGAGCAGTTCTTC
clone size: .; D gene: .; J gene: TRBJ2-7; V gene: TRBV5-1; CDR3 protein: CASSLASSLDEQYF; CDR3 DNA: TGCGCCAGCAGCTTGGCCAGCAGTCTCGACGAGCAGTACTTC
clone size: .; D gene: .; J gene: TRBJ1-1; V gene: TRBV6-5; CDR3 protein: CASRALENTEAFF; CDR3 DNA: TGTGCCAGCAGGGCATTGGAAAACACTGAAGCTTTCTTT
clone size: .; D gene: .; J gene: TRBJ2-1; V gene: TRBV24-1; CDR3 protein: CATSDSRELQFF; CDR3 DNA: TGTGCCACCAGTGATTCCAGGGAACTCCAGTTCTTC
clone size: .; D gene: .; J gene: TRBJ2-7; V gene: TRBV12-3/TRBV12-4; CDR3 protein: CASLQPGHYNEQYF; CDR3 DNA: TGTGCCTCCCTCCAACCGGGCCATTACAATGAGCAGTACTTC
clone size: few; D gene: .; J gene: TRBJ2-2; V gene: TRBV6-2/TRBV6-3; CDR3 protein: CASSYSSVGELFF; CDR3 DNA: TGTGCCAGCAGTTACTCGAGTGTCGGGGAGCTGTTTTTT
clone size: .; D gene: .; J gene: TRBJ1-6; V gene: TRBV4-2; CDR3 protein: CASRPGPNSPLHF; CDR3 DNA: TGTGCCAGCAGACCCGGACCGAATTCACCCCTCCACTTT
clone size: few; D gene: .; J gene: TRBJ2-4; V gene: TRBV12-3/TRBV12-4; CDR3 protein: CASSERGRDIQYF; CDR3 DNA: TGTGCCAGCAGTGAGAGGGGTCGGGACATTCAGTACTTC
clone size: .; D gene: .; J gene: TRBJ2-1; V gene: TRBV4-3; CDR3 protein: CASSQDWTLTLTSYNEQFF; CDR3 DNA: TGCGCCAGCAGCCAAGATTGGACCCTGACTTTAACCTCCTACAATGAGCAGTTCTTC
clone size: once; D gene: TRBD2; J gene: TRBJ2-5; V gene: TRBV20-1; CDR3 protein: CSASPGGSKKTQYF; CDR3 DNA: TGCAGTGCCAGTCCTGGCGGGAGTAAAAAGACCCAGTACTTC
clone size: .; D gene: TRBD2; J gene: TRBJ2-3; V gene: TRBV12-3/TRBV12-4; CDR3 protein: CASSLDSGRGIDTQYF; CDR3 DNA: TGTGCCAGCAGTTTGGATAGCGGGAGGGGAATAGATACGCAGTATTTT
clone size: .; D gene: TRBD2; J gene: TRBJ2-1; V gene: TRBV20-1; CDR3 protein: CSARARDRDRLAGGTKNEQFF; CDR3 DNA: TGCAGTGCTAGAGCGAGAGACAGAGACCGACTAGCGGGAGGAACGAAGAATGAGCAGTTCTTC
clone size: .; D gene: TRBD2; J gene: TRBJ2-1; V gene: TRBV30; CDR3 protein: CAWRTSGRAYNEQFF; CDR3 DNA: TGTGCCTGGAGGACTAGCGGGAGGGCCTACAATGAGCAGTTCTTC
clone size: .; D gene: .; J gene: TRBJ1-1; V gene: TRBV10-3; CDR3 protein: CAIKTGYSTMNTEAFF; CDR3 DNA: TGTGCCATAAAGACAGGCTACAGCACCATGAACACTGAAGCTTTCTTT
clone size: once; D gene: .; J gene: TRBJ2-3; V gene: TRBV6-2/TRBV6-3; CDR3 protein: CASRDGTLHTDTQYF; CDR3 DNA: TGTGCCAGCAGAGACGGGACACTTCACACGGATACGCAGTATTTT
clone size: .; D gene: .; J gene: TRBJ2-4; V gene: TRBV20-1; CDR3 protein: CSARVVQGIQYF; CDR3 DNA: TGCAGTGCTAGAGTAGTCCAGGGCATTCAGTACTTC
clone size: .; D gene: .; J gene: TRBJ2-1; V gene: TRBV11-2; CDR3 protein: CASSFMDRDYNEQFF; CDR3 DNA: TGTGCCAGCAGCTTTATGGACAGAGACTACAATGAGCAGTTCTTC
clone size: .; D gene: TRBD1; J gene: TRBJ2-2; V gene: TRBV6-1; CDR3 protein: CASPHTKQGCDTGELFF; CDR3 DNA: TGTGCCAGCCCGCACACCAAACAGGGGTGCGACACCGGGGAGCTGTTTTTT
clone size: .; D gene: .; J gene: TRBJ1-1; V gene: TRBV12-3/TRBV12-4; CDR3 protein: CASSAKSNTEAFF; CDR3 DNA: TGTGCCAGCAGCGCGAAATCGAACACTGAAGCTTTCTTT
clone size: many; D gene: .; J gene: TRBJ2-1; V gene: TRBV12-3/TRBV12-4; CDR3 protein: CASSAYYRDSYNEQFF; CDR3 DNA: TGTGCCAGCAGCGCATACTACCGGGACTCCTACAATGAGCAGTTCTTC
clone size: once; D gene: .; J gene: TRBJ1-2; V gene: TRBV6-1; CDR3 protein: CASSEAFPRGNYGYTF; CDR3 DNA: TGTGCCAGCAGTGAAGCTTTTCCACGGGGGAACTATGGCTACACCTTC
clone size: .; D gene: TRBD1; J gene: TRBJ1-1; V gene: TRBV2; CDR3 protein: CASSGDSNTEAFF; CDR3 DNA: TGTGCCAGCAGTGGGGACAGCAACACTGAAGCTTTCTTT
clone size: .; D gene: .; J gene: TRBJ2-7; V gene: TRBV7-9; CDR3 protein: CASSLGRAPSYEQYF; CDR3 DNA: TGTGCCAGCAGCTTAGGCAGGGCGCCTTCCTACGAGCAGTACTTC
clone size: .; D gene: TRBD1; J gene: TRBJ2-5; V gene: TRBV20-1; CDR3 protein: CSACPWDRGSQETQYF; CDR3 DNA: TGCAGTGCTTGCCCTTGGGACAGGGGATCACAAGAGACCCAGTACTTC
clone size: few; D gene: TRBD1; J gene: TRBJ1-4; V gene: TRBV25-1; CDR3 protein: CASSDGTGALDEKLFF; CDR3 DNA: TGTGCCAGCAGTGACGGGACAGGGGCGTTGGATGAAAAACTGTTTTTT
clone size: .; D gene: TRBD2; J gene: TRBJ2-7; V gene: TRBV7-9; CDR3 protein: CASSSLGGSGLAYEQYF; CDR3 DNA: TGTGCCAGCAGCTCCCTCGGTGGTAGCGGGTTAGCCTACGAGCAGTACTTC
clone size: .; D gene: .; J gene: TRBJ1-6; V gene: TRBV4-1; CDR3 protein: CASSQDSHSPLHF; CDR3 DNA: TGCGCCAGCAGCCAAGATTCTCATTCACCCCTCCACTTT
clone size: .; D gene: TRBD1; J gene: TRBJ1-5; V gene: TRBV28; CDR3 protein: CASRAGQGAGQPQHF; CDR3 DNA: TGTGCCAGCAGGGCGGGACAGGGGGCCGGCCAGCCCCAGCATTTT
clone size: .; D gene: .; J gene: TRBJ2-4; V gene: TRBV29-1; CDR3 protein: CSVEDRQSAQYF; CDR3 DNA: TGCAGCGTTGAAGATCGGCAGTCGGCCCAGTACTTC
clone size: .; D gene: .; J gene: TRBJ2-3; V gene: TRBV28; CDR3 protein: CASTRDTSTDTQYF; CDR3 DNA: TGTGCCAGCACCCGGGACACGAGCACAGATACGCAGTATTTT
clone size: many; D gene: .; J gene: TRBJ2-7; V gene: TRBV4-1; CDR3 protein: CASSQGRVQVYEQYF; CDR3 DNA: TGCGCCAGCAGCCAAGGAAGAGTACAGGTCTACGAGCAGTACTTC
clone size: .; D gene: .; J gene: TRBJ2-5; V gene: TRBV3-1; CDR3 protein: CASSQEVKTQETQYF; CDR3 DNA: TGTGCCAGCAGCCAAGAAGTCAAGACGCAGGAGACCCAGTACTTC
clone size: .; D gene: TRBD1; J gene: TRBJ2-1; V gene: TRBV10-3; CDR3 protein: CAISETLLPGQGDNEQFF; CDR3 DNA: TGTGCCATCAGTGAGACCCTCCTGCCGGGACAGGGCGACAATGAGCAGTTCTTC
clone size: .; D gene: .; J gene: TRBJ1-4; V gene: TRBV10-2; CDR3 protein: CASRDSREKLFF; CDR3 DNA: TGCGCCAGCAGGGACAGTCGTGAAAAACTGTTTTTT
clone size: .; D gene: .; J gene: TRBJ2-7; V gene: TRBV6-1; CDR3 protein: CASSESGTHPLYEQYF; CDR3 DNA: TGTGCCAGCAGCGAATCCGGGACCCATCCTTTATACGAGCAGTACTTC
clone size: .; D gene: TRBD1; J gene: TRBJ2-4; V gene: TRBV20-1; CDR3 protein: CSALQNRGKWGKNIQYF; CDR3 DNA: TGCAGTGCCCTACAAAACAGGGGGAAATGGGGCAAAAACATTCAGTACTTC
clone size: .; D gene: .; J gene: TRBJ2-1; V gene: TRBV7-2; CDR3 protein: CASTPLGGQFF; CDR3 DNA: TGTGCCAGCACTCCTTTGGGGGGTCAGTTCTTC
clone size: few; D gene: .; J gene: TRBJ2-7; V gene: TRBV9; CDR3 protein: CASSVDAGFYEQYF; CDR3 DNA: TGTGCCAGCAGCGTAGACGCAGGGTTCTACGAGCAGTACTTC
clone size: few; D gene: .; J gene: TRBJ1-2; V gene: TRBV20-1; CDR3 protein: CSARDLRVGSYGYTF; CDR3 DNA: TGCAGTGCTAGAGATTTACGAGTAGGTTCCTATGGCTACACCTTC
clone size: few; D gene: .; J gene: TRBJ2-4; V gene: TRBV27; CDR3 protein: CASSLTQLPGRFPAKNIQYF; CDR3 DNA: TGTGCCAGCAGTTTAACTCAACTCCCCGGCCGATTCCCAGCCAAAAACATTCAGTACTTC
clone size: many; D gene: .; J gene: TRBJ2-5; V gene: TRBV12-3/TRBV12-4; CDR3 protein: CASSLAGGQETQYF; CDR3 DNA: TGTGCCAGCAGTTTAGCGGGGGGCCAAGAGACCCAGTACTTC
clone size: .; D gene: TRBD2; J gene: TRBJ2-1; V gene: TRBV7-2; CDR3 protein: CASSLLAGLAGAISYNEQFF; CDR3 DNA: TGTGCCAGCAGCTTATTGGCGGGGCTAGCGGGGGCGATCTCCTACAATGAGCAGTTCTTC
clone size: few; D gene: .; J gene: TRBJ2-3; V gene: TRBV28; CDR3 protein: CASSTRLVDTQYF; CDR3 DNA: TGTGCCAGCAGTACCCGACTAGTGGATACGCAGTACTTT
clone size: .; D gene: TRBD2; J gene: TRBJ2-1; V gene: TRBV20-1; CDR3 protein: CSARVGLAGEFNNEQFF; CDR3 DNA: TGCAGTGCTAGAGTGGGGTTGGCGGGAGAGTTCAACAATGAGCAGTTCTTC
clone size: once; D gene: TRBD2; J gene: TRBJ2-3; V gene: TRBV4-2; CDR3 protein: CASSQDPIRLAGGTDTQYF; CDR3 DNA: TGTGCCAGCAGCCAAGATCCAATAAGACTAGCGGGGGGCACAGATACGCAGTATTTT